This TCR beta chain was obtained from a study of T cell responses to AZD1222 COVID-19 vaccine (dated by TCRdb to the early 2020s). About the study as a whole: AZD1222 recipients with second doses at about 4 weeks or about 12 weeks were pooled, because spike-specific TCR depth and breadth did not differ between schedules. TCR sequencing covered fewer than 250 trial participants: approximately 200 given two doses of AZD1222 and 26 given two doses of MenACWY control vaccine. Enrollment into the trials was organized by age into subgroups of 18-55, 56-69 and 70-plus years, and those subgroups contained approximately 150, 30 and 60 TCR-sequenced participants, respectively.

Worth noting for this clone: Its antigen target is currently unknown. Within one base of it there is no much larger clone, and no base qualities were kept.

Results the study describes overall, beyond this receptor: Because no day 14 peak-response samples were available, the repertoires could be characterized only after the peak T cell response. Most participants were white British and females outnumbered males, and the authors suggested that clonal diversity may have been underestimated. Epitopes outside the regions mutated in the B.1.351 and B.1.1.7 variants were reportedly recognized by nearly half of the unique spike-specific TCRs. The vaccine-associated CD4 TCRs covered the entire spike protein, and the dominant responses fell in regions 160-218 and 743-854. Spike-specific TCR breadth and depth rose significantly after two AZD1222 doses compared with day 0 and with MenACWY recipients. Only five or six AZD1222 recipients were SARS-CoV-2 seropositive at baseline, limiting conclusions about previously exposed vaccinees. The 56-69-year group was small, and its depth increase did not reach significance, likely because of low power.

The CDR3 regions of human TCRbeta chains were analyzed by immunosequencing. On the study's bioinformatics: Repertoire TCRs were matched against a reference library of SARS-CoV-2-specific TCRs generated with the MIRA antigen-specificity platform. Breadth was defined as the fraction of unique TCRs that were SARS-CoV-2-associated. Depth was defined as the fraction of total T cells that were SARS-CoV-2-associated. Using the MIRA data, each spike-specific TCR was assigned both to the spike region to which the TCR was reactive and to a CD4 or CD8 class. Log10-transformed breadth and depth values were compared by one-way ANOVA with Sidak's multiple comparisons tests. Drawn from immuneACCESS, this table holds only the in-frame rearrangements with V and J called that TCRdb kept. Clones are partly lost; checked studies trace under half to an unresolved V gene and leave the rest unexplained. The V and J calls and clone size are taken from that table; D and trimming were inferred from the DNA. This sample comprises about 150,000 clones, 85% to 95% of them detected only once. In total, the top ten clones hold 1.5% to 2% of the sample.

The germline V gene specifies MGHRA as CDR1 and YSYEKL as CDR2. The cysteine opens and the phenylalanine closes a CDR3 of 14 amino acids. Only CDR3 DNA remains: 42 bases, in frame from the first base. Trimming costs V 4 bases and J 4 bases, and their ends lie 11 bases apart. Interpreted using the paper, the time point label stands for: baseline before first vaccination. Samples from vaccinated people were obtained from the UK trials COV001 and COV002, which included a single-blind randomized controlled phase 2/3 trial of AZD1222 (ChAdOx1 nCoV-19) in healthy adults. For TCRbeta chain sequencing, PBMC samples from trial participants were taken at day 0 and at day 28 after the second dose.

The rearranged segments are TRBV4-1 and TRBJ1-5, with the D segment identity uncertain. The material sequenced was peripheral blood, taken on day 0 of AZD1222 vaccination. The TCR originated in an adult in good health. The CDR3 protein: CASSLDLPNQPQHF. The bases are TGCGCCAGCAGCCTAGACCTACCTAATCAGCCCCAGCATTTT.